This T cell receptor (beta chain) was documented in a study of PD-L1 blockade in urothelial cancer. Background on the study: Samples of blood were analyzed 3 weeks (second dose) and 6 weeks after treatment start. Findings and limits, study-wide: Those with durable benefit had larger increases in tumor-associated blood clones at 3 weeks.

On this clone: The antigen remains unidentified.

Documented time point: pretreatment peripheral blood. Method: immunoSEQ multiplex PCR; TCRdb's copy keeps in-frame clones and lacks some. The table includes 65,000 to 80,000 clones, roughly 88% detected once. The V gene lost 2 bases and the J gene lost 6 bases, with 9 bases spanning the gap. The germline V gene has CDR1 MNHEY and CDR2 SMNVEV (reference sequence). CDR3 length equals 13 residues. The receptor was isolated from a man in his 70s with urothelial cancer. The starting material was PBMCs, obtained around atezolizumab (anti-PD-L1) treatment. The chain is built from TRBV27 and TRBJ2-3; D unresolved. CDR3 nucleotides: TGTGCCAGCAGTTTAGAGGTTTGGGATACGCAGTATTTT. Its protein is CASSLEVWDTQYF.